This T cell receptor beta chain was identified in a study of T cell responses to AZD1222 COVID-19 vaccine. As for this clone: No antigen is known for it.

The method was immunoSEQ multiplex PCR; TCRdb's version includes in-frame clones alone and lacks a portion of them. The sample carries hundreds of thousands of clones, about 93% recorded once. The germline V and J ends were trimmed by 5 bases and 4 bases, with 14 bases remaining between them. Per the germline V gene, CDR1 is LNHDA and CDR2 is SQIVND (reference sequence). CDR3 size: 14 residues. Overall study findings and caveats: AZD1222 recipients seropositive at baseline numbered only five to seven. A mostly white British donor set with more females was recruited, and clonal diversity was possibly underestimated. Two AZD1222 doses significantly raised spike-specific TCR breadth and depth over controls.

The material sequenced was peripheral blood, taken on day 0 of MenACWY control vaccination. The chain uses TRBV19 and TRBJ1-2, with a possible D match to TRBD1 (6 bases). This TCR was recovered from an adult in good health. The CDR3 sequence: CASSVPTGVYGYTF. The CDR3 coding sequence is TGTGCCAGTAGTGTCCCGACAGGAGTCTATGGCTACACCTTC.